This T cell receptor (beta chain) derives from a study of CD8 T cells in Susac syndrome. It was with random hexamers that roughly 0.5 to 1 ug RNA was reverse transcribed. TCRdb passed the immunoSEQ multiplex PCR reads through MiXCR, listing each CDR3 protein once. Of around 77,000 distinct CDR3 sequences in the sample, 96% were seen once. The authors carried out high-throughput sequencing of TCR beta. They applied it to CD8+ and CD4+ T cells obtained from blood. This clonotype was obtained from a human donor with multiple sclerosis. Input material: CD4+ T cells from PBMCs.

The CDR3 sequence: CASSTAKGRALEQYF. The CDR3 DNA reads TGTGCCAGCAGTACAGCTAAGGGGCGGGCGCTCGAGCAGTACTTC. The chain couples TRBV27 to TRBJ2-7; D may be TRBD1 or TRBD2 (5 bases each). The germline CDR1 and CDR2 sequences are MNHEY and SMNVEV (reference sequence). With 5 bases removed from V and 6 bases from J, the gap between germline ends came to 20 bases. The CDR3 is 15 amino acids.